A selection of T cell receptor beta chains follows, all from one sample in a study of CD8 T cells in Susac syndrome. TCRdb processed the immunoSEQ multiplex PCR reads anew with MiXCR; each CDR3 protein has one entry. Among some 180,000 distinct CDR3 sequences, about 93% were seen once, and the ten largest hold 0.1%. The sequencing sample was made of CD4+ T cells from PBMCs. The source is a human donor in good health. The CDR3 runs from the conserved cysteine through the conserved F or W. The D gene is left open where the match is weak. Size values are once, few and many counts, or a class for expanded clones, and some rows have none.

>TRBV9|TRBJ2-5|-|-
CASSVSPVLETQYF
TGTGCCAGCAGCGTTTCCCCCGTATTGGAGACCCAGTACTTC
>TRBV20-1|TRBJ1-6|-|-
CSARPHVMNSPLHF
TGCAGTGCCAGGCCACATGTAATGAATTCACCCCTCCACTTT
>TRBV5-1|TRBJ2-1|TRBD1|-
CASSLGGGAFYNEQFF
TGCGCCAGCAGCTTGGGAGGGGGCGCCTTCTACAATGAGCAGTTCTTC
>TRBV7-2|TRBJ2-5|-|once
CASSPLLLETQYF
TGTGCCAGCAGCCCGCTTTTGCTAGAGACCCAGTACTTC
>TRBV18|TRBJ1-6|-|-
CASSPMADNSPLHF
TGTGCCAGCTCACCTATGGCGGATAATTCACCCCTCCACTTT
>TRBV28|TRBJ1-6|-|-
CASRGPPVGALHF
TGTGCCAGCCGAGGGCCGCCCGTCGGTGCCCTCCACTTT
>TRBV6-6|TRBJ2-2|TRBD1|-
CASNDRANTGELFF
TGTGCCAGCAACGACAGGGCGAACACCGGGGAGCTGTTTTTT
>TRBV9|TRBJ1-2|TRBD1|-
CASSVAGPGGPYTF
TGTGCCAGCAGCGTAGCCGGACCAGGGGGTCCCTACACCTTC
>TRBV5-1|TRBJ1-3|TRBD1|-
CASSSRQGTGNTIYF
TGCGCCAGCAGCTCTCGACAGGGAACTGGAAACACCATATATTTT
>TRBV6-5|TRBJ2-2|TRBD1|-
CASKGQANTGELFF
TGTGCCTCGAAGGGACAGGCGAACACCGGGGAGCTGTTTTTT
>TRBV28|TRBJ1-2|-|-
CASTRTLLGYGYTF
TGTGCCAGCACCAGGACCCTCCTTGGATATGGCTACACCTTC
>TRBV30|TRBJ2-7|TRBD2|-
CAFLGGELAPKSYEQYF
TGTGCCTTCCTAGGAGGGGAACTAGCGCCAAAATCCTACGAGCAGTACTTC
>TRBV3-1|TRBJ2-1|-|-
CASSQASGGEQFF
TGTGCCAGCAGCCAAGCTTCAGGCGGGGAGCAGTTCTTC
>TRBV7-9|TRBJ2-7|-|-
CASSHQGLQYF
TGTGCCAGCAGCCATCAGGGTTTACAGTACTTC
>TRBV20-1|TRBJ2-4|-|-
CSASSGQKHLAKNIQYF
TGCAGTGCTTCCTCCGGACAGAAACATCTAGCCAAAAACATTCAGTACTTC
>TRBV3-1|TRBJ2-1|TRBD2|-
CASSQEGSGGAYNEQFF
TGTGCCAGCAGCCAAGAGGGAAGCGGGGGGGCCTACAATGAGCAGTTCTTC
>TRBV3-1|TRBJ1-6|TRBD1|few
CASSLGQGRGSPLHF
TGTGCCAGCAGCCTTGGACAGGGGCGCGGTTCACCCCTCCACTTT
>TRBV20-1|TRBJ1-5|-|once
CSARVGARNQPQHF
TGCAGTGCTAGAGTCGGCGCCCGCAATCAGCCCCAGCATTTT
>TRBV7-9|TRBJ1-4|-|-
CASSQGVRQKLFF
TGTGCCAGCAGCCAGGGAGTCAGGCAAAAACTGTTTTTT
>TRBV20-1|TRBJ2-2|-|-
CSATHGRGTGELFF
TGCAGTGCTACCCACGGCAGGGGCACCGGGGAGCTGTTTTTT
>TRBV4-1|TRBJ1-2|-|-
CASSQDAGVDYGYTF
TGCGCCAGCAGCCAAGATGCCGGGGTGGACTATGGCTACACCTTC
>TRBV5-1|TRBJ2-1|TRBD2|once
CASSLGGLAGEQFF
TGCGCCAGCAGCTTGGGGGGACTAGCGGGGGAGCAGTTCTTC
>TRBV3-1|TRBJ2-6|-|-
CASRTQGSGANVLTF
TGTGCCAGCAGGACACAGGGCTCTGGGGCCAACGTCCTGACTTTC
>TRBV7-2|TRBJ2-3|-|-
CASSPRQGGSTDTQYF
TGTGCCAGCAGCCCCCGACAGGGAGGGAGCACAGATACGCAGTATTTT
>TRBV4-1|TRBJ1-6|-|-
CASSHRGDPYNSPLHF
TGCGCCAGCAGCCACAGGGGAGATCCTTACAATTCACCCCTCCACTTT
>TRBV6-1|TRBJ1-2|TRBD1|once
CASREDRGRGYGYTF
TGTGCCAGCAGAGAGGACAGGGGAAGGGGCTATGGCTACACCTTC
>TRBV19|TRBJ2-2|TRBD2|-
CASSTAGTTTGELFF
TGTGCCAGTAGTACCGCCGGGACTACCACCGGGGAGCTGTTTTTT
>TRBV9|TRBJ1-1|-|once
CASSVQGNTEAFF
TGTGCCAGCAGCGTACAGGGGAACACTGAAGCTTTCTTT
>TRBV3-1|TRBJ2-6|-|-
CASSQGRSSGANVLTF
TGTGCCAGCAGCCAAGGACGGAGCTCTGGGGCCAACGTCCTGACTTTC
>TRBV30|TRBJ1-1|TRBD1|-
CAWSPDRGNTEAFF
TGTGCCTGGAGTCCGGACAGGGGGAACACTGAAGCTTTCTTT
>TRBV12-3/TRBV12-4|TRBJ2-3|-|-
CASSPLGTAFRTDTQYF
TGTGCCAGCAGTCCCCTGGGGACGGCTTTCCGCACAGATACGCAGTATTTT
>TRBV20-1|TRBJ1-2|TRBD1|-
CSASMGPTGEYYGYTF
TGCAGTGCTTCAATGGGGCCGACAGGGGAATACTATGGCTACACCTTC
>TRBV5-6|TRBJ1-2|-|-
CASSLAGGGGYTF
TGTGCCAGCAGCTTGGCGGGGGGAGGAGGCTACACCTTC
>TRBV7-6|TRBJ1-1|-|-
CASSLGGAAEAFF
TGTGCCAGCAGCTTAGGAGGGGCCGCTGAAGCTTTCTTT
>TRBV7-9|TRBJ2-1|TRBD1|-
CASSLGQGNEQFF
TGTGCCAGCAGCTTAGGACAGGGCAATGAGCAGTTCTTC
>TRBV30|TRBJ2-5|-|once
CAWSVLVGETQYF
TGTGCCTGGAGTGTACTCGTCGGGGAGACCCAGTACTTC
>TRBV4-3|TRBJ2-1|TRBD1|once
CASSHRQGAGTNEQFF
TGCGCCAGCAGCCACAGGCAGGGGGCAGGAACGAATGAGCAGTTCTTC
>TRBV20-1|TRBJ2-2|-|once
CSAPVRQGGPGELFF
TGCAGTGCTCCCGTCAGGCAGGGTGGGCCCGGGGAGCTGTTTTTT
>TRBV29-1|TRBJ1-5|TRBD1|-
CSVSVTGDNQPQHF
TGCAGCGTATCTGTGACAGGGGATAATCAGCCCCAGCATTTT
>TRBV12-3/TRBV12-4|TRBJ1-2|-|-
CASSLTTAFYTF
TGTGCCAGCAGTTTGACCACAGCCTTCTACACCTTC
>TRBV28|TRBJ1-2|TRBD1|-
CASSFGQVDYGYTF
TGTGCCAGCAGTTTCGGACAGGTGGACTATGGCTACACCTTC
>TRBV6-1|TRBJ1-5|-|-
CASSERENQPQHF
TGTGCCAGCAGTGAGCGAGAAAATCAGCCCCAGCATTTT
>TRBV21-1|TRBJ2-4|-|-
CASSKAPLATRAKNIQYF
TGTGCCAGCAGCAAAGCCCCACTAGCGACCCGGGCCAAAAACATTCAGTACTTC
>TRBV5-1|TRBJ2-7|-|-
CASSSEGGFGQGYEQYF
TGCGCCAGCAGCTCGGAGGGGGGCTTCGGGCAGGGCTACGAGCAGTACTTC
>TRBV30|TRBJ1-1|TRBD1|-
CAWRKGTAEAFF
TGTGCCTGGAGGAAAGGGACAGCTGAAGCTTTCTTT
>TRBV7-2|TRBJ2-1|TRBD2|-
CASSLSGGPPYNEQFF
TGTGCCAGCAGCCTCAGCGGGGGGCCCCCCTACAATGAGCAGTTCTTC